The 18 T cell receptor beta chains below come from one sample, sequenced in a study of cytomegalovirus exposure and HLA in healthy donors. PCR amplification relied on 60 Vbeta primers (plus 13 Jbeta primers). Assay: immunoSEQ multiplex PCR; the TCRdb copy retains only in-frame clones and omits some. The sample includes 110,000 to 150,000 clones, 80% of them seen just once. The sequenced sample consisted of PBMCs. Receptors originate from a male donor in good health and CMV-seronegative.

The rearrangement links TRBV6-5 to TRBJ1-5, with D perhaps matching TRBD1 (6 bases). V lost 3 bases, J lost 7 bases, and 10 bases lay in between. The CDR3 runs 13 residues. The germline gives CDR1 MNHEY, CDR2 SVGAGI. The CDR3 DNA is TGTGCCAGCAGTTATACAGGGAACCAGCCCCAGCATTTT. This encodes CASSYTGNQPQHF.

The rearrangement links TRBV5-6 to TRBJ2-7; TRBD1 matches 7 bases. CDR1 is SGHDT, CDR2 YYEEEE, per germline. V lost 1 base and J lost 5; bases outside the gene matches: 3. The CDR3 has 13 amino acids. CDR3 coding DNA: TGTGCCAGCAGCTTGCCACAGGGGCACGAGCAGTACTTC. It is translated as CASSLPQGHEQYF.

The chain joins TRBV6-5 to TRBJ1-5, with D unclear. Germline CDR1 MNHEY, CDR2 SVGAGI. This CDR3 is 13 amino acids long. V lost 4 bases and J lost 0, with 4 bases in between. In DNA, the CDR3 is TGTGCCAGCAGTTTCTTTAGCAATCAGCCCCAGCATTTT. It yields the protein CASSFFSNQPQHF.

The rearrangement joins TRBV27 to TRBJ2-7; weak D call: TRBD2 (6 bases). Between the trimmed V and J ends, which lost 2 bases and 2 bases, there was a span of 10 bases. The germline V gene has CDR1 MNHEY and CDR2 SMNVEV (reference sequence). The CDR3 length is 14 residues. The CDR3, as DNA: TGTGCCAGCAGTTTAGGCGGGGCGACCTACGAGCAGTACTTC. Translating it yields CASSLGGATYEQYF.

The J gene is TRBJ2-1, the V gene TRBV5-6; the D is unclear. Germline CDR1 reads SGHDT; CDR2 reads YYEEEE. V lost 3 bases and J 7 bases, leaving 11 bases between the germline ends. The length of the CDR3 is 13 residues. CDR3 in DNA: TGTGCCAGCAGCTCCTTCCTAGTAAATGAGCAGTTCTTC. As protein: CASSSFLVNEQFF.

The V call is TRBV7-2, the J call TRBJ2-7; tentative D call: TRBD1 (5 bases). Germline values: CDR1 SGHTA, CDR2 FQGNSA. V lost 3 bases to trimming and J lost 7 bases, with 13 bases between them. This CDR3 contains 13 residues. The CDR3 is CASSFSYRKEQYF. The CDR3 bases are TGTGCCAGCAGCTTCTCATACAGGAAAGAGCAGTACTTC.

The chain carries TRBV5-6 and TRBJ2-5; D is unclear. The CDR3 has 14 residues. The germline V gene encodes CDR1 SGHDT and CDR2 YYEEEE. Deletions cut 1 base from V and 8 bases from J, with 15 bases between. CDR3 coding DNA: TGTGCCAGCAGCTTGCTTGACGCCCTAGGTACCCAGTACTTC. Protein product: CASSLLDALGTQYF.

The chain is built from TRBV5-1 and TRBJ1-2; 8 nucleotides agree with TRBD1. CDR1 SGHRS and CDR2 YFSETQ come from the germline V gene. J lost 6 bases, V lost 5 bases, and 3 bases had no gene match. CDR3 length equals 12 residues. The CDR3 here is CASSMTGDGYTF. In DNA, the CDR3 is TGCGCCAGCAGTATGACAGGGGATGGCTACACCTTC.

This sequence joins TRBV11-2 and TRBJ1-2, with 7 nucleotides matching TRBD1. V lost 5 bases, J lost 0 bases, and 9 bases stayed unmatched. CDR1 and CDR2 (germline): SGHAT, FQNNGV. The CDR3 extends over 16 amino acids. The chain's CDR3 is CASSPGQRLANYGYTF. The CDR3 nucleotides read TGTGCCAGCAGCCCGGGACAGCGGCTAGCTAACTATGGCTACACCTTC.

The rearrangement uses TRBV7-2 and TRBJ2-2, with TRBD1 as a possible D gene (5 bases). The length of the CDR3 is 15 residues. Germline CDR1 SGHTA, CDR2 FQGNSA. The V end lost 5 bases, the J end lost 8 bases, and 18 bases lay between the germline ends. CDR3 nucleotides: TGTGCCAGCAGCCCCCCAGGGTTAGGTGCTGGGGAGCTGTTTTTT. Translation gives CASSPPGLGAGELFF.

The chain recombines TRBV9 with TRBJ1-3, with D unresolved. The V gene lost 4 bases and the J gene lost 0 bases, with 11 bases spanning the gap. CDR3 size: 15 residues. The germline V gene has CDR1 SGDLS and CDR2 YYNGEE. The CDR3, as DNA: TGTGCCAGCAGCCTCGGACTGTCCTCTGGAAACACCATATATTTT. This translates into CASSLGLSSGNTIYF.

CDR3 sequence: CASAKVEEGTGTILGYGYTF. The DNA of the CDR3 is TGTGCCAGCGCGAAAGTGGAAGAGGGGACAGGGACTATTCTAGGCTATGGCTACACCTTC. The chain is built from TRBV27 and TRBJ1-2, with 9 bases matching TRBD1. Germline values: CDR1 MNHEY, CDR2 SMNVEV (reference sequence). The CDR3 extends over 20 amino acids. V was pared by 8 bases and J by 4 bases, with 26 bases of the junction left unmatched.

V usage is TRBV5-5 and J usage is TRBJ1-6; D not certain. This CDR3 is built from 15 residues. Deletions cut 0 bases from V and 7 bases from J, with 11 bases between. CDR1 SGHKS and CDR2 YYEKEE come from the germline V gene (reference sequence). The CDR3 DNA sequence: TGTGCCAGCAGCTTGGTGGCAGGTTGGAATTCACCCCTCCACTTT. Translated, it gives CASSLVAGWNSPLHF.

This clone has more than one count but fewer than ten. The chain employs TRBV5-8 and TRBJ1-5; D not resolved. In germline, CDR1 is SGHTS, CDR2 YDEGEE. The CDR3 loop spans 15 amino acids. V was pared by 4 bases and J by 3 bases, with 14 bases between. The CDR3 nucleotides are TGTGCCAGCAGCCTCGGACTCGGGGACAATCAGCCCCAGCATTTT. This sequence encodes CASSLGLGDNQPQHF.

Only one count was recorded for this clone. This rearrangement joins TRBV18 to TRBJ2-2; unclear D gene. The CDR3 consists of 14 residues. V lost 3 bases to trimming and J lost 0 bases, with 5 bases between them. Germline V gives CDR1 KGHSH, CDR2 LQKENI. The CDR3 is CASSPLSNTGELFF. The CDR3 DNA is TGTGCCAGCTCACCTTTATCGAACACCGGGGAGCTGTTTTTT.

The rearrangement links TRBV7-2 to TRBJ2-7; 12 bases are shared with TRBD2. V lost 3 bases, J lost 8 bases, and 5 bases stayed unmatched. CDR3 length: 14 residues. CDR1 and CDR2 (germline): SGHTA, FQGNSA. CDR3: CASSFPTSGGKQYF. CDR3 sequence (DNA): TGTGCCAGCAGCTTCCCGACTAGCGGGGGTAAGCAGTACTTC. Full variable domain (remainder filled in from reference TRBV7-2 and TRBJ2-7): GAGVSQSPSNKVTEKGKDVELRCDPISGHTALYWYRQSLGQGLEFLIYFQGNSAPDKSGLPSDRFSAERTGGSVSTLTIQRTQQEDSAVYLCASSFPTSGGKQYFGPGTRLTVT.

Regarding this clone: A clone one base away is much larger, so this may be a read error. The chain couples TRBV9 to TRBJ2-2, with 10 bases matching TRBD2. V dropped 0 bases and J dropped 4; count of bases not matched to a gene: 0. The CDR3 length is 15 residues. Germline assignment: CDR1 SGDLS and CDR2 YYNGEE. The CDR3 loop is CASSVASGGTGELFF. CDR3 DNA: TGTGCCAGCAGCGTAGCTAGCGGGGGCACCGGGGAGCTGTTTTTT.

The rearrangement joins TRBV23-1 to TRBJ2-2; D might be TRBD1 (6 bases). TRBV23-1 is designated an ORF whose function remains uncertain. CDR3 length: 20 amino acids. Trimming stripped 2 bases from V and 4 bases from J, with 26 bases between. The CDR3 DNA sequence: TGCGCCAGCAGTCAAATTTTAATCGAGGCAGGGGATTGTGGCACCGGGGAGCTGTTTTTT. Translated: CASSQILIEAGDCGTGELFF.